This T cell receptor beta chain was identified in a study of PD-L1 blockade in urothelial cancer. Study-wide background: Samples came from 3 weeks, at the second dose, and 6 weeks into treatment.

Time point of the sample: peripheral blood 6 weeks after treatment start. Sample numbers ranged from 1 to 8 per patient, encompassing pretreatment and on-treatment collections. The V gene's germline CDR1 is MDHEN and CDR2 SYDVKM. The ends were cut back, 5 bases at V and 14 bases at J, with 16 bases in the middle. The CDR3 extends over 12 amino acids. TCRdb's copy holds only in-frame clones and misses some; the assay was immunoSEQ multiplex PCR. The table has about 45,000 clones, approximately 78% seen once; the top ten hold about 13%. This clone was picked up one time. The sequence was obtained from a man in his 60s with urothelial cancer. The chain has TRBV28 and TRBJ2-1; TRBD2 is a possible D gene (5 bases). Sequenced material: PBMCs, taken around atezolizumab (anti-PD-L1) treatment. The CDR3 here is CASSPSGKREFF. CDR3 coding DNA: TGTGCCAGCAGTCCCTCCGGGAAACGGGAGTTCTTC.